This T cell receptor beta chain was identified in a study of T-cell reconstitution after alpha-beta-depleted transplantation in children. The TCRbeta library was prepared with unique molecular identifiers. TCRdb processed the PCR reads anew with MiXCR; each CDR3 protein has one entry. The table lists about 540,000 distinct CDR3 sequences, about 17% of them singletons. Germline CDR1 and CDR2: KGHSH and LQKENI. The junction had 9 bases not matched to a gene; V was cut back by 4 bases and J by 3 bases. This CDR3 has 16 amino acids. The sequence derives from a human donor who donated a stem cell graft to a child with acute lymphoblastic leukemia. The chain carries TRBV18 and TRBJ1-1; TRBD1 matches 9 bases. This sample comprised PBMCs from the stem cell graft donor, obtained from the stem cell graft. CDR3 nucleotide sequence: TGTGCCAGCTCACGGGGGACAGGGAGTTTGGACACTGAAGCTTTCTTT. It is translated as CASSRGTGSLDTEAFF.